The rows below give T cell receptor beta chains drawn from one sample of a study of blood T cell repertoires in COVID-19. The protocol was immunoSEQ multiplex PCR, while the TCRdb copy is restricted to in-frame clones and leaves out a portion. The repertoire holds 150,000 or so clones, with roughly four fifths as singletons. The source material was peripheral blood. Receptors were obtained from a woman aged 60-70 years with acute or convalescent COVID-19. CDR3s include the opening cysteine and the closing phenylalanine or tryptophan. Fields, in order: clone size, J gene, V gene, D gene, CDR3 protein, CDR3 DNA. D genes are given only for firm matches. Clone size, where shown, is once, few, many, or a class for clones that have expanded.

>-|TRBJ2-7|TRBV7-9|-
CASSLAQVTYEQYF
TGTGCCAGCAGCTTAGCACAGGTCACCTACGAGCAGTACTTC
>-|TRBJ1-5|TRBV6-5|-
CASSYGPNQPQHF
TGTGCCAGCAGTTACGGGCCCAATCAGCCCCAGCATTTT
>-|TRBJ1-2|TRBV30|-
CAWSVYGGRNYGYTF
TGTGCCTGGAGTGTATACGGCGGTAGGAATTATGGCTACACCTTC
>-|TRBJ1-1|TRBV14|-
CASSQERGRAEAFF
TGTGCCAGCAGCCAAGAACGGGGTAGGGCTGAAGCTTTCTTT
>once|TRBJ1-4|TRBV27|TRBD1
CASSLLPPGQGRKLFF
TGTGCCAGCAGCTTACTACCTCCGGGACAGGGGAGAAAACTGTTTTTT
>-|TRBJ2-1|TRBV7-2|-
CASSSHGREQFF
TGTGCCAGCAGTTCACACGGACGGGAACAGTTCTTC
>-|TRBJ1-1|TRBV4-1|TRBD1
CASSPRGQVNTEAFF
TGCGCCAGCAGCCCCCGGGGACAGGTAAACACTGAAGCTTTCTTT
>few|TRBJ1-1|TRBV3-1/TRBV3-2|TRBD1
CASSQDRGLLTPEAFF
TGTGCCAGCAGCCAAGATAGGGGGCTACTTACCCCCGAAGCTTTCTTT
>-|TRBJ1-1|TRBV5-1|-
CASRPATDPNTEAFF
TGCGCCAGCCGACCAGCAACAGACCCAAACACTGAAGCTTTCTTT
>-|TRBJ2-4|TRBV27|-
CASSPDSLAKNIQYF
TGTGCCAGCAGCCCGGACAGTCTAGCCAAAAACATTCAGTACTTC
>-|TRBJ2-7|TRBV3-1/TRBV3-2|TRBD2
CASSQGAGGYEQYF
TGTGCCAGCAGCCAAGGAGCGGGGGGGTACGAGCAGTACTTC